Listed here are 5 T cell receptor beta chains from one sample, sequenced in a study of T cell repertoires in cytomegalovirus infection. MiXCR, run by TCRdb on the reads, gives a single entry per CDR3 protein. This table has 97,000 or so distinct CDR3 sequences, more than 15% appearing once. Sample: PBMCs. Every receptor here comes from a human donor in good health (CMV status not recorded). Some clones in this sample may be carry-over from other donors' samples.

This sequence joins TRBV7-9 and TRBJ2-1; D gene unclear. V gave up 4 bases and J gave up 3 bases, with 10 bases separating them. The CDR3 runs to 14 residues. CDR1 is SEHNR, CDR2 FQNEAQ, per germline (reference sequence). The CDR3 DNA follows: TGTGCCAGCAGCTGGCCTAAGGACTACAATGAGCAGTTCTTC. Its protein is CASSWPKDYNEQFF. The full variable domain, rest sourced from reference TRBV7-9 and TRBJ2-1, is DTGVSQNPRHKITKRGQNVTFRCDPISEHNRLYWYRQTLGQGPEFLTYFQNEAQLEKSRLLSDRFSAERPKGSFSTLEIQRTEQGDSAMYLCASSWPKDYNEQFFGPGTRLTVL.

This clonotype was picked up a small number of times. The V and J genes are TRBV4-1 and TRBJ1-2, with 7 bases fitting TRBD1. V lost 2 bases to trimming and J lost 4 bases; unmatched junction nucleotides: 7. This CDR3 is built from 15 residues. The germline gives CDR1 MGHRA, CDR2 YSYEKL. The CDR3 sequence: CASSQRQGGLYGYTF. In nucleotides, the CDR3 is TGCGCCAGCAGCCAACGGCAGGGGGGACTCTATGGCTACACCTTC.

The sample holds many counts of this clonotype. The CDR3 region has the DNA TGTGCCAGCAGCTTATGGCCGCCTAGCGACAATGAGCAGTTCTTC. Translation: CASSLWPPSDNEQFF. The chain combines TRBV7-3 with TRBJ2-1, with D perhaps matching TRBD2 (6 bases). V dropped 2 bases and J dropped 5 bases, with 13 bases sitting between them. Germline V gives CDR1 SGHTA, CDR2 FQGTGA. The CDR3 contains 15 residues.

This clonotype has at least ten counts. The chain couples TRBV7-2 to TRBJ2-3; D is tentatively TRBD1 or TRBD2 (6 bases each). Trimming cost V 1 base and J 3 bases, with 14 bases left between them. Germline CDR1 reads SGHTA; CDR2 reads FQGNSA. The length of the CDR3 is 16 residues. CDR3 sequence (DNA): TGTGCCAGCAGCTTAGTTCCGGGGGCTAATACAGATACGCAGTATTTT. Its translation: CASSLVPGANTDTQYF. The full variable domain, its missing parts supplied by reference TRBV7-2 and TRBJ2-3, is GAGVSQSPSNKVTEKGKDVELRCDPISGHTALYWYRQSLGQGLEFLIYFQGNSAPDKSGLPSDRFSAERTGGSVSTLTIQRTQQEDSAVYLCASSLVPGANTDTQYFGPGTRLTVL.

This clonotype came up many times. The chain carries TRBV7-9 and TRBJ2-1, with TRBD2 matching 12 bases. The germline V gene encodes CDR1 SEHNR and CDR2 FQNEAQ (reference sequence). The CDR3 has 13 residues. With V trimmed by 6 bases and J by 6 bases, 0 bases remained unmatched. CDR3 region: CASRGLAGNEQFF. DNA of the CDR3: TGTGCCAGCAGGGGACTAGCGGGCAATGAGCAGTTCTTC.